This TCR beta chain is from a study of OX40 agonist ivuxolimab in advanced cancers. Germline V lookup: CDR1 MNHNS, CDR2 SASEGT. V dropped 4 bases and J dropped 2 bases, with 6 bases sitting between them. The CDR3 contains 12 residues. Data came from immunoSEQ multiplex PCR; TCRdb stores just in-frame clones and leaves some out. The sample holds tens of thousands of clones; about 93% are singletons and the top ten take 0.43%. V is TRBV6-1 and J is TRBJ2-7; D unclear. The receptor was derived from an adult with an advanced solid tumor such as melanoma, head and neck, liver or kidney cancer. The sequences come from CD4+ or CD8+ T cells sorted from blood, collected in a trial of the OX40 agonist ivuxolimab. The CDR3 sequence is CASSVGPYEQYF. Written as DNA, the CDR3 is TGTGCCAGCAGTGTCGGGCCCTACGAGCAGTACTTC.